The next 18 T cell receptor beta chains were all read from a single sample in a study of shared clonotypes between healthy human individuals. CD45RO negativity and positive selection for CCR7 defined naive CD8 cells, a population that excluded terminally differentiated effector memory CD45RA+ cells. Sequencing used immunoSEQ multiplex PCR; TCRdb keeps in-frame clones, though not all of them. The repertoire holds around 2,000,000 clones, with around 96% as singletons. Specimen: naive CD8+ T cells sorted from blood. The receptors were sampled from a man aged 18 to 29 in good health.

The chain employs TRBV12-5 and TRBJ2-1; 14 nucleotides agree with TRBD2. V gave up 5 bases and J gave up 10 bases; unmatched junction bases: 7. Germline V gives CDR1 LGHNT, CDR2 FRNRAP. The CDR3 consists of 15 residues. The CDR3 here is CASGPGTSGSYEQFF. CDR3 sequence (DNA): TGTGCTAGTGGTCCAGGGACTAGCGGGAGTTACGAGCAGTTCTTC.

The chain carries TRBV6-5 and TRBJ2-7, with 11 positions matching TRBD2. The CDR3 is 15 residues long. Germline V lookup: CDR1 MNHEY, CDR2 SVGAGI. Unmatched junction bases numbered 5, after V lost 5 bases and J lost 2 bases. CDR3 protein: CASSPGLADTYEQYF. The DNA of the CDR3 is TGTGCCAGCAGTCCGGGACTAGCGGATACCTACGAGCAGTACTTC.

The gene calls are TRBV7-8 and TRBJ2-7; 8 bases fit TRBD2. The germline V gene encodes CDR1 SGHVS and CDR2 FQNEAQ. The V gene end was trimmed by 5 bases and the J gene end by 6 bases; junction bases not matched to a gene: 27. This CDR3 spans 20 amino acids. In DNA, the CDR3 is TGTGCCAGCAGCCCAATCGCAACATACCTGGAACAACCGGGAGGGCCCGAGCAGTACTTC. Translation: CASSPIATYLEQPGGPEQYF. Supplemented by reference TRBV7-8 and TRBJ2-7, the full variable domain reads GAGVSQSPRYKVAKRGQDVALRCDPISGHVSLFWYQQALGQGPEFLTYFQNEAQLDKSGLPSDRFFAERPEGSVSTLKIQRTQQEDSAVYLCASSPIATYLEQPGGPEQYFGPGTRLTVT.

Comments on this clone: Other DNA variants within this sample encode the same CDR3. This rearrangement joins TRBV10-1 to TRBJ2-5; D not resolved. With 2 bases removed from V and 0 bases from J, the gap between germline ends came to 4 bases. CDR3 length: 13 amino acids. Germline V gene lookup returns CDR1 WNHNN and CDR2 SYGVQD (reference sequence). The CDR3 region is CASSEGNQETQYF. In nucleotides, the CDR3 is TGCGCCAGCAGTGAGGGAAACCAAGAGACCCAGTACTTC.

CDR3 sequence (DNA): TGTGCCAGCAGCCCCGGTGGGGGCACAGATACGCAGTATTTT. Translating gives CASSPGGGTDTQYF. The J gene is TRBJ2-3, the V gene TRBV6-5, with D unresolved. CDR3 length equals 14 residues. Germline CDR1 reads MNHEY; CDR2 reads SVGAGI. V lost 6 bases to trimming and J lost 1 base, with 11 bases between them.

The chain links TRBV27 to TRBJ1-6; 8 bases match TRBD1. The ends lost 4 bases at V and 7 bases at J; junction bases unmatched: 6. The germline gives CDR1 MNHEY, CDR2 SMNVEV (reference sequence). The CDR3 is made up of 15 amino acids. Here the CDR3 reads CASSYRDRNNSPLHF. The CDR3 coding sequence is TGTGCCAGCAGTTACCGGGACAGGAACAATTCACCCCTCCACTTT.

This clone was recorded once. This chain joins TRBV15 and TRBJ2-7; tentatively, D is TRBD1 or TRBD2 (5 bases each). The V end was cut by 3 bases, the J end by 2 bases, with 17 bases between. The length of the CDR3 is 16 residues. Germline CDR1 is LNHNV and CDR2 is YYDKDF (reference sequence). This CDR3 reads CATSSFNRDAAYEQYF. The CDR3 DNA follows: TGTGCCACCAGCAGTTTTAATCGGGACGCCGCCTACGAGCAGTACTTC.

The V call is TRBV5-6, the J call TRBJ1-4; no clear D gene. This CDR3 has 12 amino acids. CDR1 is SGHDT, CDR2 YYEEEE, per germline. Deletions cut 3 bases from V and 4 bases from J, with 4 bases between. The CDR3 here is CASSSLNEKLFF. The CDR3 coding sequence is TGTGCCAGCAGCTCTCTTAATGAAAAACTGTTTTTT.

DNA for the CDR3: TGTGCCATCAGCGAGGGGGCTGAAGCTTTCTTT. Translation gives CAISEGAEAFF. The rearrangement uses TRBV10-3 and TRBJ1-1, with D tentatively TRBD1 (6 bases). Trimming left V 6 bases short and J 6 bases short, with 8 bases between. The CDR3 totals 11 residues. Per the germline V gene, CDR1 is ENHRY and CDR2 is SYGVKD.

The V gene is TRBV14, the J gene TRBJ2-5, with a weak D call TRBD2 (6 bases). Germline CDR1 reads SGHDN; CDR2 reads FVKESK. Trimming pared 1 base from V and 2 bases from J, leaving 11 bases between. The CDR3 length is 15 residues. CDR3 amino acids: CASSQVWGEQETQYF. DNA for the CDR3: TGTGCCAGCAGCCAAGTTTGGGGGGAGCAAGAGACCCAGTACTTC.

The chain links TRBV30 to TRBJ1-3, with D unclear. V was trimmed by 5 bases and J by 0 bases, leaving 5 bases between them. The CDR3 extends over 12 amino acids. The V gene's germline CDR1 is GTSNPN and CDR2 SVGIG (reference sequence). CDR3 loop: CAWDVSGNTIYF. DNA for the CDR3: TGTGCCTGGGACGTCTCTGGAAACACCATATATTTT.

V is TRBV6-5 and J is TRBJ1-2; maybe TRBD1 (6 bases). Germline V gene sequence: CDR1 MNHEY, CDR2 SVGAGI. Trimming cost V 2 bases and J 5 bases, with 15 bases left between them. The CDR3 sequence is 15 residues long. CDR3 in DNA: TGTGCCAGCAGTTACGCCTTCAAGGGGGAGTATGGCTACACCTTC. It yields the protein CASSYAFKGEYGYTF.

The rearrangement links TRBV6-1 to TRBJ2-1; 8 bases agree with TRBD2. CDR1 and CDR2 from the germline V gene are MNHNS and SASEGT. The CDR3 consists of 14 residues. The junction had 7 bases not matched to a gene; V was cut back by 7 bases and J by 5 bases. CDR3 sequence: CASKPGLEHNEQFF. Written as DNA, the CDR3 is TGTGCCAGCAAACCGGGACTAGAACACAATGAGCAGTTCTTC.

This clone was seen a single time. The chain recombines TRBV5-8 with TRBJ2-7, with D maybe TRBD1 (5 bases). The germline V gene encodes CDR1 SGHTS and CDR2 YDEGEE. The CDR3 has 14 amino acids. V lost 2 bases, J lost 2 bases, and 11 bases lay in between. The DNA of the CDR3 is TGTGCCAGCAGCTTAAGGACATTACCCTACGAGCAGTACTTC. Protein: CASSLRTLPYEQYF.

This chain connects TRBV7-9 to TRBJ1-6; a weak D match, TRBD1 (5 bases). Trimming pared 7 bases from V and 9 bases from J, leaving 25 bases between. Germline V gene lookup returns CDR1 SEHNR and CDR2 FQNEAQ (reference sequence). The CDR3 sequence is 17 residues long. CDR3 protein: CASTSRSGGGRSSPLHF. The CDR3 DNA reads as TGTGCCAGCACGTCAAGAAGTGGGGGGGGTAGAAGTTCACCCCTCCACTTT.

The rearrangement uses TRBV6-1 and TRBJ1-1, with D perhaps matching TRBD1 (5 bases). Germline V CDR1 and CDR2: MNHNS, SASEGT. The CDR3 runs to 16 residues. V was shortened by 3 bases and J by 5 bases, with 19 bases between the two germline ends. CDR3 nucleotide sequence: TGTGCCAGCAGTGACCCCCGGGACGGGTCCGGGACTGAAGCTTTCTTT. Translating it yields CASSDPRDGSGTEAFF.

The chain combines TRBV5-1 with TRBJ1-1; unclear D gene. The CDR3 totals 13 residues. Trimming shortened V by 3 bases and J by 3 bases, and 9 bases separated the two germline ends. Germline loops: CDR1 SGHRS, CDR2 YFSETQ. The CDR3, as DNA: TGCGCCAGCAGCTGGGCACCAGACACTGAAGCTTTCTTT. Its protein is CASSWAPDTEAFF.

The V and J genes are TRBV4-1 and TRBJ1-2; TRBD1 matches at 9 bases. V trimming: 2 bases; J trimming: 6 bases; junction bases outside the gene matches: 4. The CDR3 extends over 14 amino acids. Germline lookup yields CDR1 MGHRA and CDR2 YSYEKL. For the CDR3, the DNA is TGCGCCAGCAGCCAAAGAACAGGGGGCAATGGCTACACCTTC. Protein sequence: CASSQRTGGNGYTF.